The 9 T cell receptor beta chains below all came from one sample that was sequenced in a study of T-cell reconstitution after alpha-beta-depleted transplantation in children. Unique molecular identifiers featured in how the TCRbeta library was prepared. MiXCR was run by TCRdb on the PCR reads, yielding one entry per CDR3 protein. Among roughly 500,000 distinct CDR3 sequences listed, approximately 32% were seen once. The sample in question was PBMCs from the stem cell graft donor, obtained from the stem cell graft. These receptors were collected from a human donor who donated a stem cell graft to a child with aplastic anemia.

The rearrangement links TRBV28 to TRBJ2-5, with 7 bases aligning to TRBD2. J gave up 7 bases and V 7 bases, and 9 bases lay outside the gene matches. The length of the CDR3 is 13 residues. Germline-derived CDR1 and CDR2 are MDHEN and SYDVKM. In DNA, the CDR3 is TGTGCCAGCAACAAGCGGGGTCCCGGGACCCAGTACTTC. This translates into CASNKRGPGTQYF.

A remark on this clonotype: It is unclear where the CDR3 begins or ends on the DNA, so no DNA is shown, and the CDR3 is as TCRdb lists it. The rearrangement links TRBV6-2 or TRBV6-3 to TRBJ2-1; TRBD1, the table's D call, lacks a check against the DNA. The CDR3 contains 17 residues when both ends are counted. Germline V lookup: CDR1 MNHEY, CDR2 SVGEGT. CDR3 sequence: CASSYFFGTGALNEQLF.

The V gene is TRBV18, the J gene TRBJ1-1, with 8 bases matching TRBD1. The CDR3 runs 15 residues. V shed 3 bases and J 4 bases; nucleotides not matched to a gene: 7. Germline V lookup: CDR1 KGHSH, CDR2 LQKENI. CDR3 loop: CASSPGQGASTEAFF. Written as DNA, the CDR3 is TGTGCCAGCTCACCCGGACAGGGTGCGAGCACTGAAGCTTTCTTT.

This clonotype was counted only a few times. The J gene is TRBJ2-5, the V gene TRBV6-5; no clear D. V lost 4 bases and J lost 1, with 13 bases in between. The CDR3 spans 15 residues. From germline, CDR1 is MNHEY and CDR2 SVGAGI. CDR3 sequence (DNA): TGTGCCAGCAGTTCTACCCAGGACCGCCAAGAGACCCAGTACTTC. Its protein product is CASSSTQDRQETQYF.

V is TRBV20-1 and J is TRBJ2-4; 8 bases match TRBD2. The ends lost 0 bases at V and 0 bases at J; junction bases unmatched: 10. In germline, CDR1 is DFQATT, CDR2 SNEGSKA (reference sequence). The CDR3 extends over 18 amino acids. The CDR3 DNA reads as TGCAGTGCTAGAGAGCCCCGGGGGGGAGAGATAGCCAAAAACATTCAGTACTTC. Translated: CSAREPRGGEIAKNIQYF.

The rearrangement uses TRBV30 and TRBJ1-1; TRBD1 might be the D (6 bases). V lost 5 bases, J lost 5 bases, and 18 bases lay in between. The germline CDR1 and CDR2 sequences are GTSNPN and SVGIG (reference sequence). This CDR3 contains 14 residues. As DNA, the CDR3 is TGTGCCTGGGAGCAGGGGTTCAAGAAAACTGAAGCTTTCTTT. This translates into CAWEQGFKKTEAFF.

The chain links TRBV15 to TRBJ1-6; D ambiguous. Trimming left V 3 bases short and J 10 bases short, with 16 bases between. The germline gives CDR1 LNHNV, CDR2 YYDKDF (reference sequence). CDR3 length: 15 residues. The CDR3: CATSRMTALDSPLHF. Written as DNA, the CDR3 is TGTGCCACCAGCAGGATGACGGCGCTTGACTCACCCCTCCACTTT.

The chain employs TRBV7-8 and TRBJ2-7; 7 bases are a match to TRBD1. V lost 1 base and J lost 2; bases outside the gene matches: 8. The CDR3 runs 16 residues. Germline assignment: CDR1 SGHVS and CDR2 FQNEAQ. The CDR3 DNA reads TGTGCCAGCAGCTTAGGGCAGGGGGTAGACCCCTACGAGCAGTACGTC. Encoded protein: CASSLGQGVDPYEQYV.

In DNA form, the CDR3 reads TGTGCCAGCAGTTTACCGCTTCCCAGGGGATACTATGGCTACACCTTC. It codes for CASSLPLPRGYYGYTF. The genes are TRBV27 and TRBJ1-2, with D perhaps TRBD1 (6 bases). CDR3 length: 16 residues. The germline CDR1 and CDR2 sequences are MNHEY and SMNVEV (reference sequence). V lost 2 bases and J lost 3, with 16 bases in between.